A single sample gave rise to the 17 T cell receptor beta chains below, sequenced in a study of cytomegalovirus exposure and HLA in healthy donors. Vbeta (60) and Jbeta (13) primers were used in the PCR. The method was immunoSEQ multiplex PCR; TCRdb's version includes in-frame clones alone and lacks a portion of them. The sample contains about 160,000 clones, 79% of which appear only once. Sequenced sample: PBMCs. These receptors all stem from a man aged 35 to 55 in good health and CMV-seronegative.

The chain joins TRBV28 to TRBJ2-5, with TRBD2 identical over 9 bases. Trimming at V came to 3 bases and at J to 5 bases, leaving 4 bases not matched to a gene. Germline V CDR1 and CDR2: MDHEN, SYDVKM. The CDR3 has 14 amino acids. CDR3 in DNA: TGTGCCAGCAGTTTTAGCGGGAGCTGGGAGACCCAGTACTTC. It specifies CASSFSGSWETQYF.

The chain recombines TRBV28 with TRBJ1-2; D is unresolved. V was trimmed by 7 bases and J by 4 bases, leaving 16 bases between them. CDR1 is MDHEN and CDR2 is SYDVKM in the germline V gene. This CDR3 spans 14 amino acids. The CDR3 bases are TGTGCCAGCAACTCCGGTCAAATCCGCTATGGCTACACCTTC. Encoded protein: CASNSGQIRYGYTF.

DNA of the CDR3: TGTGCCAGCAGTGAAGGGGTGGGAGGACTCTCCTACGAGCAGTACTTC. As protein: CASSEGVGGLSYEQYF. This chain joins TRBV6-1 and TRBJ2-5; D is perhaps TRBD2 (6 bases). The DNA matches TRBJ2-7 better at its end, which makes the J call doubtful. There are 16 residues in the CDR3. Looked up from germline, CDR1 is MNHNS and CDR2 is SASEGT.

The chain combines TRBV5-4 with TRBJ2-3; 9 positions agree with TRBD2. Trimming took 4 bases from V and 1 from J; bases not matched to a gene: 7. The CDR3 length is 16 residues. From germline, CDR1 is SGHNT and CDR2 YYREEE (reference sequence). This CDR3 reads CASSTRRTSGTDTQYF. The CDR3 DNA is TGTGCCAGCAGCACGAGGAGGACTAGCGGCACAGATACGCAGTATTTT.

The chain carries TRBV6-6 and TRBJ2-7, with TRBD1 identical over 7 bases. CDR1 is MNHNY, CDR2 SVGAGI, per germline (reference sequence). V gave up 10 bases and J gave up 3 bases; unmatched junction bases: 12. CDR3 length: 14 amino acids. CDR3 sequence: CATNRDSSIYEQYF. CDR3 nucleotides: TGTGCCACGAACCGGGACAGCTCTATCTACGAGCAGTACTTC.

The V call is TRBV6-1, the J call TRBJ2-2; D gene uncertain. The V end was cut by 2 bases, the J end by 3 bases, with 7 bases between. CDR3 length equals 14 residues. Germline loops: CDR1 MNHNS, CDR2 SASEGT. Here the CDR3 reads CASSELAYTGELFF. The CDR3 DNA reads TGTGCCAGCAGTGAATTAGCCTACACCGGGGAGCTGTTTTTT.

This chain uses TRBV19 with TRBJ1-1; no reliable D call. Germline-derived CDR1 and CDR2 are LNHDA and SQIVND (reference sequence). V was shortened by 4 bases and J by 0 bases, with 6 bases between the two germline ends. This CDR3 contains 13 residues. The CDR3 region is CASSTELNTEAFF. DNA of the CDR3: TGTGCCAGTAGTACCGAGTTGAACACTGAAGCTTTCTTT.

The chain links TRBV10-1 to TRBJ2-3, with D perhaps TRBD2 (6 bases). The germline V gene encodes CDR1 WNHNN and CDR2 SYGVQD (reference sequence). The CDR3 is made up of 12 amino acids. With 10 bases removed from V and 6 bases from J, the gap between germline ends came to 14 bases. The CDR3 coding sequence is TGCGCCACCCCGCGGGGCTTGGATACGCAGTATTTT. Amino acid sequence: CATPRGLDTQYF.

The gene calls are TRBV4-2 and TRBJ2-1; 10 positions agree with TRBD2. The trim removed 3 bases at V and 7 bases at J, leaving 12 bases unmatched. This CDR3 region has 17 residues. Germline V gene sequence: CDR1 LGHNA, CDR2 YNFKEQ. The CDR3 loop is CASSHNPLAGDVNEQFF. The DNA for the CDR3 is TGTGCCAGCAGCCATAACCCCCTAGCGGGAGATGTAAATGAGCAGTTCTTC.

The chain has TRBV4-3 and TRBJ2-7; D call uncertain. Germline-derived CDR1 and CDR2 are LGHNA and YSLEER. Between the trimmed V and J ends, which lost 0 bases and 2 bases, there was a span of 11 bases. The CDR3 has 15 amino acids. This CDR3 reads CASSQDRRGAYEQYF. CDR3 nucleotide sequence: TGCGCCAGCAGCCAAGATCGCCGCGGCGCCTACGAGCAGTACTTC.

A single count supports this clone. At one of its ends the junction is not consistent with the germline gene, which may arise from a read error. The rearrangement uses TRBV19 and TRBJ2-4; 10 bases align to TRBD1. CDR3 length: 15 amino acids. The germline gives CDR1 LNHDA, CDR2 SQIVND (reference sequence). CDR3 sequence: CASSPSGQGKNSQYF. CDR3 nucleotides: TGTGCCAGTAGTCCCTCGGGACAGGGGAAAAACAGTCAGTACTTC.

Points on this clone: The same CDR3 arises from other DNA sequences in this sample as well. This sequence joins TRBV5-6 and TRBJ2-5, with TRBD1 identical over 8 bases. Germline lookup yields CDR1 SGHDT and CDR2 YYEEEE. The CDR3 sequence is 15 residues long. With 0 bases clipped from V and 5 bases from J, the junction kept 6 bases outside the gene matches. DNA for the CDR3: TGTGCCAGCAGCTTGGTTCAGGGGGCAGGGGAGACCCAGTACTTC. It translates to CASSLVQGAGETQYF.

This clone was counted once. The rearrangement joins TRBV4-3 to TRBJ2-3; 8 nucleotides align to TRBD1. The CDR3 has 20 amino acids. Germline loops: CDR1 LGHNA, CDR2 YSLEER. Trimming at V came to 1 base and at J to 0 bases, leaving 15 bases not matched to a gene. Here the CDR3 reads CASSQGFLDRVLTSTDTQYF. CDR3 DNA sequence: TGCGCCAGCAGCCAAGGGTTTCTGGACAGGGTACTCACTAGCACAGATACGCAGTATTTT.

This rearrangement joins TRBV28 to TRBJ1-5, with D unresolved. This CDR3 has 16 residues. The germline V gene encodes CDR1 MDHEN and CDR2 SYDVKM. V lost 5 bases to trimming and J lost 2 bases, with 16 bases between them. For the CDR3, the DNA is TGTGCCAGCAGTATACACCTCTCCGGGGGCAATCAGCCCCAGCATTTT. Protein sequence: CASSIHLSGGNQPQHF.

This chain connects TRBV19 to TRBJ2-1; 8 positions agree with TRBD1. V shed 3 bases, J shed 13 bases, and the junction held 11 bases outside the gene matches. The CDR3 is 14 amino acids. CDR1 and CDR2 from the germline V gene are LNHDA and SQIVND (reference sequence). Here the CDR3 reads CASSIPAQGAKQFF. The CDR3 nucleotides read TGTGCCAGTAGTATCCCCGCGCAGGGGGCTAAACAGTTCTTC. The complete variable domain, with remaining parts taken from reference TRBV19 and TRBJ2-1, reads DGGITQSPKYLFRKEGQNVTLSCEQNLNHDAMYWYRQDPGQGLRLIYYSQIVNDFQKGDIAEGYSVSREKKESFPLTVTSAQKNPTAFYLCASSIPAQGAKQFFGPGTRLTVL.

The V gene is TRBV12-2, the J gene TRBJ1-3. TRBV12-2 corresponds to a pseudogene. This CDR3 spans 13 amino acids. CDR3 nucleotides: TGTGCAAGTCGCTTATGGGAGCGAAACACCATATATTTT. It specifies CASRLWERNTIYF.

V is TRBV4-3 and J is TRBJ2-1, with 8 bases identical to TRBD1. Germline loops: CDR1 LGHNA, CDR2 YSLEER. With 1 base clipped from V and 6 bases from J, the junction kept 5 bases outside the gene matches. The CDR3 consists of 15 residues. In nucleotides, the CDR3 is TGCGCCAGCAGCCAAGGGACAGGGAGAATCAATGAGCAGTTCTTC. It yields the protein CASSQGTGRINEQFF.